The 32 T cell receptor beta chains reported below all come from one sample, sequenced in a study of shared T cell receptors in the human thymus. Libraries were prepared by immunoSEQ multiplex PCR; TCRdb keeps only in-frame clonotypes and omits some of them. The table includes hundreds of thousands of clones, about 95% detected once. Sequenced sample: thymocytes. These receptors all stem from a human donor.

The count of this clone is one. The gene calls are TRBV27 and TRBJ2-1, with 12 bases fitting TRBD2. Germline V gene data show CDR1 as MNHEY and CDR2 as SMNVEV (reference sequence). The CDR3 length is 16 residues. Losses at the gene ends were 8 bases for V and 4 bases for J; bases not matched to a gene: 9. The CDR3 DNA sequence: TGTGCCAGCCTAAACCTAGCGGGAGGGACTTACAATGAGCAGTTCTTC. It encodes CASLNLAGGTYNEQFF.

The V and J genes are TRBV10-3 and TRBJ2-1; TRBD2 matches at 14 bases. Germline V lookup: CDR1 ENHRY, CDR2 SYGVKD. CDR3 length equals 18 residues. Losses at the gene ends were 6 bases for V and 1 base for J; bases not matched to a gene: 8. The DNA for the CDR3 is TGTGCCATCAGCTTGACTAGCGGGAGGGCCGGATCCTACAATGAGCAGTTCTTC. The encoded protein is CAISLTSGRAGSYNEQFF.

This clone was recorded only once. The CDR3 is CASSPARGMTYNEQFF. As DNA, the CDR3 is TGTGCCAGCAGCCCAGCTCGGGGAATGACCTACAATGAGCAGTTCTTC. The chain couples TRBV7-2 to TRBJ2-1, with D possibly matching TRBD2 (5 bases). Germline V lookup: CDR1 SGHTA, CDR2 FQGNSA. The CDR3 is made up of 16 amino acids. Trimming took 5 bases from V and 2 from J, leaving 16 bases between them.

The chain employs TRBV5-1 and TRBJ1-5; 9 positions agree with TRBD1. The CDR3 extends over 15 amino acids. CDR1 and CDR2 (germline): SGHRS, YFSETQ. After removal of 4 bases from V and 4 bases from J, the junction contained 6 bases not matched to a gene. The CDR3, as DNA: TGCGCCAGCAGCGCGACAGGGGGGACGAATCAGCCCCAGCATTTT. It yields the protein CASSATGGTNQPQHF. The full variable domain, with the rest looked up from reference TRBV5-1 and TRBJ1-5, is KAGVTQTPRYLIKTRGQQVTLSCSPISGHRSVSWYQQTPGQGLQFLFEYFSETQRNKGNFPGRFSGRQFSNSRSEMNVSTLELGDSALYLCASSATGGTNQPQHFGDGTRLSIL.

The CDR3 loop reads CASSQAGGLTGELFF. As DNA, the CDR3 is TGCGCCAGCAGCCAGGCGGGAGGGCTAACCGGGGAGCTGTTTTTT. The chain recombines TRBV4-1 with TRBJ2-2; 9 bases fit TRBD2. Unmatched junction bases numbered 4, after V lost 3 bases and J lost 5 bases. The CDR3 runs 15 residues. Germline V gene sequence: CDR1 MGHRA, CDR2 YSYEKL.

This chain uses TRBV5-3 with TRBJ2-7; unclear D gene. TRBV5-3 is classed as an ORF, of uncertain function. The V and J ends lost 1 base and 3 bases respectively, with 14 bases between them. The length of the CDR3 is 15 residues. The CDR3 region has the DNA TGTGCCAGAAGCTTGACCCGCGGACGGGTCTACGAGCAGTACTTC. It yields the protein CARSLTRGRVYEQYF.

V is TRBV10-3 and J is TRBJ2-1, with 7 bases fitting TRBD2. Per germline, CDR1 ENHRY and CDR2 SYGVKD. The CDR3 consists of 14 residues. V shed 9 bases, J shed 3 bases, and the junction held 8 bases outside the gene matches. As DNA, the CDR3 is TGTGCCATATCGCCGGGACTAAACTACAATGAGCAGTTCTTC. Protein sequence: CAISPGLNYNEQFF.

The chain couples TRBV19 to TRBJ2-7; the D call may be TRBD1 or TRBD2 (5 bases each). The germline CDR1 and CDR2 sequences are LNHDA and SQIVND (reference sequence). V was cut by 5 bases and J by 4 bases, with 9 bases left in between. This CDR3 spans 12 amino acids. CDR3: CASSGGRYEQYF. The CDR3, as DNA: TGTGCCAGTAGTGGGGGTCGGTACGAGCAGTACTTC.

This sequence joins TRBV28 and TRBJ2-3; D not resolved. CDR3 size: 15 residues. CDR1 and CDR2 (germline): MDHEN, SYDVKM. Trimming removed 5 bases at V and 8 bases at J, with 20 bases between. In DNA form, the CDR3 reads TGTGCCAGCAGTCCCACTTTCGCCTCTACCAGTACGCAGTATTTT. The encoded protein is CASSPTFASTSTQYF.

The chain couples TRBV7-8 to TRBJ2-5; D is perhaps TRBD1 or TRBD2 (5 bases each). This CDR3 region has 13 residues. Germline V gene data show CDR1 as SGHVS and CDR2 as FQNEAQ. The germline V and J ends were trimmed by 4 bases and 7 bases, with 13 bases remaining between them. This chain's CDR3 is CASSSGAWGTQYF. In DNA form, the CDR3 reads TGTGCCAGCAGCTCCGGGGCTTGGGGGACCCAGTACTTC. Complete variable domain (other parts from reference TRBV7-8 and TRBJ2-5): GAGVSQSPRYKVAKRGQDVALRCDPISGHVSLFWYQQALGQGPEFLTYFQNEAQLDKSGLPSDRFFAERPEGSVSTLKIQRTQQEDSAVYLCASSSGAWGTQYFGPGTRLLVL.

The CDR3 sequence: CSGAGGEQFF. The CDR3 DNA sequence: TGCAGTGGAGCGGGAGGGGAGCAGTTCTTC. The V call is TRBV20-1, the J call TRBJ2-1, with 10 nucleotides matching TRBD2. This CDR3 region has 10 residues. Germline lookup yields CDR1 DFQATT and CDR2 SNEGSKA (reference sequence). With 7 bases clipped from V and 10 bases from J, the junction kept 1 base outside the gene matches.

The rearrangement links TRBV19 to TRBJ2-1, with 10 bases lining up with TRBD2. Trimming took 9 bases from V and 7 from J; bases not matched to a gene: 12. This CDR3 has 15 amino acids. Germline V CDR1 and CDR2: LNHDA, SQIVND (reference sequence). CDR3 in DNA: TGTGCCAGCCGAAGAGTAGCGGGAGGAACAAATGAGCAGTTCTTC. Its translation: CASRRVAGGTNEQFF.

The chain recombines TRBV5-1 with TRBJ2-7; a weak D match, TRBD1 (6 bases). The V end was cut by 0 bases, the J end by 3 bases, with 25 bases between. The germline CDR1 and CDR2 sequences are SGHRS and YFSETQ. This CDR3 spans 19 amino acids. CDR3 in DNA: TGCGCCAGCAGCTTGGGTTTTGCTCCCGGGACACTTAAGGGCTACGAGCAGTACTTC. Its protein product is CASSLGFAPGTLKGYEQYF.

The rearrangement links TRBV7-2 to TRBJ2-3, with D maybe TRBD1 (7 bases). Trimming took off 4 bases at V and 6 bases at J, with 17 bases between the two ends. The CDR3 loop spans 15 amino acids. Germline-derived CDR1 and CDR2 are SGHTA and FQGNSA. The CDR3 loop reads CASSYRGRGPDTQYF. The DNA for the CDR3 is TGTGCCAGCAGCTATAGGGGGCGGGGCCCGGATACGCAGTATTTT.

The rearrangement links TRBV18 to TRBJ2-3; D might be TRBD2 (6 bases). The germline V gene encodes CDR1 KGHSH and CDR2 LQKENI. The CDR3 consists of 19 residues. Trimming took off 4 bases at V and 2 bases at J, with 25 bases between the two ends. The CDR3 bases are TGTGCCAGCTCACTAATGGGACTTATAAAACTGAGAATCACAGATACGCAGTATTTT. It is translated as CASSLMGLIKLRITDTQYF.

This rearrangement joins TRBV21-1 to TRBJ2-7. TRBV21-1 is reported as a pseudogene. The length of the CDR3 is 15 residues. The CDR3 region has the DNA TGTGCCAGCAACCTCCCCGGGACGGACCCCTACGAGCAGTACTTC. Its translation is CASNLPGTDPYEQYF.

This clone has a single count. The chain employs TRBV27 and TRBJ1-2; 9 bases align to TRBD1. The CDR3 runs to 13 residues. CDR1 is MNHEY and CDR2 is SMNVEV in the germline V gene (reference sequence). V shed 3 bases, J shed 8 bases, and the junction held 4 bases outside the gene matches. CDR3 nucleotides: TGTGCCAGCAGTTTCCGACAGGGGGAGGGCTACACCTTC. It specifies CASSFRQGEGYTF.

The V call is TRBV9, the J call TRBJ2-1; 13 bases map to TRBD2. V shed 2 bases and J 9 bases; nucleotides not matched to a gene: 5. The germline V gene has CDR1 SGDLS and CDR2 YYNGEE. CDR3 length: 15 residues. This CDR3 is CASSVHWTSGSEQFF. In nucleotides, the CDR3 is TGTGCCAGCAGCGTTCACTGGACTAGCGGGAGTGAGCAGTTCTTC.

Written as DNA, the CDR3 is TGTGCCAGCAGCTTAGCAGGGGGGAGGGCAACTAATGAAAAACTGTTTTTT. Translated, it gives CASSLAGGRATNEKLFF. The chain employs TRBV7-2 and TRBJ1-4; D possibly corresponds to TRBD1 (6 bases). CDR1 and CDR2 from the germline V gene are SGHTA and FQGNSA. The ends were cut back, 0 bases at V and 0 bases at J, with 11 bases in the middle. The CDR3 sequence is 17 residues long.

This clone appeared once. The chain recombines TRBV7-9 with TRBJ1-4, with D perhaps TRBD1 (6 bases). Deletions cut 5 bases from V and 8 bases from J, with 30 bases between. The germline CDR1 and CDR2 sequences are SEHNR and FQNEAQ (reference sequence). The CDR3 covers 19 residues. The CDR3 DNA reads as TGTGCCAGCAGCGCGTTTCAACGCTCGGAGGGTGAGGGACACGAAAAACTGTTTTTT. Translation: CASSAFQRSEGEGHEKLFF.

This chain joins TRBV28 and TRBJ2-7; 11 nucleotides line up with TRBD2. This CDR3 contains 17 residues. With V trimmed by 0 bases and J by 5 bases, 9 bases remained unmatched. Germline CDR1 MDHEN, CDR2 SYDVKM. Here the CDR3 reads CASSLWPKTSGVNEQYF. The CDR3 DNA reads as TGTGCCAGCAGTTTATGGCCCAAGACTAGCGGGGTAAACGAGCAGTACTTC.

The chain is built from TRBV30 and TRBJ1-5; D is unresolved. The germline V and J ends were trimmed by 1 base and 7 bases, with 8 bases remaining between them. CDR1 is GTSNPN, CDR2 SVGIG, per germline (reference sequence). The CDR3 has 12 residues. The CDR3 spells CAWSGALQPQHF. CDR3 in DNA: TGTGCCTGGAGTGGGGCCCTCCAGCCCCAGCATTTT.

In DNA, the CDR3 is TGTGCCAGCAGCTTCGATAATAGCGGGAGGGCCTGGAATGAGCAGTTCTTC. Protein: CASSFDNSGRAWNEQFF. The chain combines TRBV5-6 with TRBJ2-1; 11 bases agree with TRBD2. The CDR3 spans 17 residues. In germline, CDR1 is SGHDT, CDR2 YYEEEE. The junction had 11 bases not matched to a gene; V was cut back by 2 bases and J by 7 bases.

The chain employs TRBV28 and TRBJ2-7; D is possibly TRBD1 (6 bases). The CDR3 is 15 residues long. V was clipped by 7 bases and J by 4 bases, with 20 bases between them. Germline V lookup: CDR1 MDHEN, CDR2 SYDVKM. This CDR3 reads CASIGRGSSRYEQYF. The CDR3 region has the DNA TGTGCCAGCATAGGAAGGGGGTCCTCCCGTTACGAGCAGTACTTC.

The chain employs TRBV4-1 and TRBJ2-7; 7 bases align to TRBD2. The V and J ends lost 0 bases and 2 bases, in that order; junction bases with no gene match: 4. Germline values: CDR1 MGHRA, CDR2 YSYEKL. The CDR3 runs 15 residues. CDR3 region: CASSQELAPTYEQYF. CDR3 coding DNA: TGCGCCAGCAGCCAAGAACTAGCGCCTACCTACGAGCAGTACTTC.

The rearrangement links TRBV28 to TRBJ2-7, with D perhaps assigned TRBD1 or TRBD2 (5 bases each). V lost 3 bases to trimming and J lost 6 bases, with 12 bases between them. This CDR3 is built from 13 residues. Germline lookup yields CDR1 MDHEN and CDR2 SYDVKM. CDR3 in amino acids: CASSLGPQVEQYF. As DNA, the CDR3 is TGTGCCAGCAGTTTGGGACCCCAAGTCGAGCAGTACTTC.

CDR3 sequence: CASSPYRVYNEQFF. CDR3 coding DNA: TGTGCCAGCAGTCCATACCGGGTCTACAATGAGCAGTTCTTC. This rearrangement joins TRBV2 to TRBJ2-1, with unresolved D. Germline V gene data show CDR1 as SNHLY and CDR2 as FYNNEI. V lost 5 bases, J lost 3 bases, and 11 bases lay in between. This CDR3 is built from 14 residues.

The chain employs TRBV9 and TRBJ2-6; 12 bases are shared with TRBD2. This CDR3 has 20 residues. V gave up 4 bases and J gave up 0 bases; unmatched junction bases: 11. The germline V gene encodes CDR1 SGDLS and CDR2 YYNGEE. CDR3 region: CASSIQGLAGGSSGANVLTF. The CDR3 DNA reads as TGTGCCAGCAGCATCCAGGGGCTAGCGGGAGGGAGCTCTGGGGCCAACGTCCTGACTTTC.

CDR3 in amino acids: CASSRQGAETQYF. Here the CDR3 DNA reads TGTGCCAGCAGTCGACAGGGGGCGGAGACCCAGTACTTC. The chain recombines TRBV2 with TRBJ2-5; 10 bases agree with TRBD1. The germline gives CDR1 SNHLY, CDR2 FYNNEI. V lost 5 bases, J lost 5 bases, and 2 bases stayed unmatched. The CDR3 contains 13 residues.

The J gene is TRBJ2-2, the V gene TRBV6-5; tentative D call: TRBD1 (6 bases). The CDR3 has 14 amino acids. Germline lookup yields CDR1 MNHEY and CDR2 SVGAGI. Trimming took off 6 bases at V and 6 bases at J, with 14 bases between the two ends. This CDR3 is CASRLRQAPGELFF. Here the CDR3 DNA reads TGTGCCAGCAGGCTCCGACAGGCTCCCGGGGAGCTGTTTTTT.

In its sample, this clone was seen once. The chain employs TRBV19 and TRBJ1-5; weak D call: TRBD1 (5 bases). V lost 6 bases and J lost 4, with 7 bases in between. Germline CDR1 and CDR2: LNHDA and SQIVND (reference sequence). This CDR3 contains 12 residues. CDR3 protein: CASSRQNQPQHF. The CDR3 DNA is TGTGCCAGTAGCCGACAGAATCAGCCCCAGCATTTT. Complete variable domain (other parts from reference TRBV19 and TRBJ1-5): DGGITQSPKYLFRKEGQNVTLSCEQNLNHDAMYWYRQDPGQGLRLIYYSQIVNDFQKGDIAEGYSVSREKKESFPLTVTSAQKNPTAFYLCASSRQNQPQHFGDGTRLSIL.

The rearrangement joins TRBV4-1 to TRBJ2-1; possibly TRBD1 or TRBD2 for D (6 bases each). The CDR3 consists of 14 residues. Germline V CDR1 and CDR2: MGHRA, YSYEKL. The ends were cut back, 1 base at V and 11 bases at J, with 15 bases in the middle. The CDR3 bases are TGCGCCAGCAGCCAAGCCGACGAGGGGGGCAAGCAGTTCTTC. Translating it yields CASSQADEGGKQFF.